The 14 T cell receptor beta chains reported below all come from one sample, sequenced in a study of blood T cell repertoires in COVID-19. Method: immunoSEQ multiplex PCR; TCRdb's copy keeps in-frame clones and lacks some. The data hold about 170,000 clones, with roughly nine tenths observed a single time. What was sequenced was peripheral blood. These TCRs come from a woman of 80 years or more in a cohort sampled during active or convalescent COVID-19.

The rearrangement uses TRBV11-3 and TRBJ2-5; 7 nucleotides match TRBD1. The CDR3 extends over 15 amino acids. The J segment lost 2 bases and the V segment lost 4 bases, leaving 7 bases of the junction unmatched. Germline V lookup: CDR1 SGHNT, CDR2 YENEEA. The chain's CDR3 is CASSSMGQPQETQYF. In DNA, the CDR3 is TGTGCCAGCAGCTCTATGGGACAGCCTCAAGAGACCCAGTACTTC.

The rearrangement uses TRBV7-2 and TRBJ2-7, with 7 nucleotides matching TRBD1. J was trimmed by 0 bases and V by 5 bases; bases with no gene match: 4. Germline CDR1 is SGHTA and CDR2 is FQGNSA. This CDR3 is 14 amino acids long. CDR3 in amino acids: CASSPTGLSYEQYF. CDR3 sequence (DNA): TGTGCCAGCAGCCCGACAGGGCTCTCCTACGAGCAGTACTTC.

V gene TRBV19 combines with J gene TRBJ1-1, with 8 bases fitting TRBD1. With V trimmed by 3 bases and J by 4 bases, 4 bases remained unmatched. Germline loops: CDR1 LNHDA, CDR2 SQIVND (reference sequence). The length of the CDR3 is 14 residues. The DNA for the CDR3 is TGTGCCAGTAGTATCCCAACAGGGGGCACTGAAGCTTTCTTT. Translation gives CASSIPTGGTEAFF. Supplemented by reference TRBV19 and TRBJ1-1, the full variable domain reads DGGITQSPKYLFRKEGQNVTLSCEQNLNHDAMYWYRQDPGQGLRLIYYSQIVNDFQKGDIAEGYSVSREKKESFPLTVTSAQKNPTAFYLCASSIPTGGTEAFFGQGTRLTVV.

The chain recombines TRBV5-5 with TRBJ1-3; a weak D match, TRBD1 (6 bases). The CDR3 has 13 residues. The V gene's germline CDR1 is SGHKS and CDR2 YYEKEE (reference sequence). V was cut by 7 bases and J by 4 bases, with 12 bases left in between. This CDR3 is CASFRDTGNTIYF. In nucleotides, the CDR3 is TGTGCCAGCTTCCGGGACACAGGAAACACCATATATTTT.

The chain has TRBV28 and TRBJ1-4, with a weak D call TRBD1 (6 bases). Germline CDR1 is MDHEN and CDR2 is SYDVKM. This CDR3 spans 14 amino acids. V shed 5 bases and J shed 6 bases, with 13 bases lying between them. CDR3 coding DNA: TGTGCCAGCAGTGTCCGGGACATGTATGAAAAACTGTTTTTT. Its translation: CASSVRDMYEKLFF.

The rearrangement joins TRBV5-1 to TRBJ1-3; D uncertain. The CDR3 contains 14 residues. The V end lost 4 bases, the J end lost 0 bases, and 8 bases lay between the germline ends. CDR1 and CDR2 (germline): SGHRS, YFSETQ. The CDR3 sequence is CASSEGSSGNTIYF. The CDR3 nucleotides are TGCGCCAGCAGCGAGGGTAGCTCTGGAAACACCATATATTTT.

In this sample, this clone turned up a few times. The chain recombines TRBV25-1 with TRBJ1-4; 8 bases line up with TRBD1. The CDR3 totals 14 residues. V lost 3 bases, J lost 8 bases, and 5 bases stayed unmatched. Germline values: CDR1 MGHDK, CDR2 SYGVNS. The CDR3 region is CASSDGQGNEKLFF. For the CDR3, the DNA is TGTGCCAGCAGTGATGGACAGGGAAACGAAAAACTGTTTTTT.

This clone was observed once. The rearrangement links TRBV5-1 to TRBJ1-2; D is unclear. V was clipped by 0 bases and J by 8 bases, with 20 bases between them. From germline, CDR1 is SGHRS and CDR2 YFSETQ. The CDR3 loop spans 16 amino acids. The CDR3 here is CASSLEGVRGPRGYTF. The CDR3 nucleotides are TGCGCCAGCAGCTTGGAGGGCGTGAGAGGGCCCCGGGGCTACACCTTC.

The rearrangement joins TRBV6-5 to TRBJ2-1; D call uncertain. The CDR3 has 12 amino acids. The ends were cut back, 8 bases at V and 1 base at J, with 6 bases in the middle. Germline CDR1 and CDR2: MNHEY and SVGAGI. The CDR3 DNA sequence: TGTGCCAGCGGGCAGTCCTACAATGAGCAGTTCTTC. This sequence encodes CASGQSYNEQFF.

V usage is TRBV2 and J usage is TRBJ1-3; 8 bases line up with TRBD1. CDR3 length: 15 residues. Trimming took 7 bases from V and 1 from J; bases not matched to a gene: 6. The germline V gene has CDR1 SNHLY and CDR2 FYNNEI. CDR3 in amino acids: CASTLTGGSGNTIYF. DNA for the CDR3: TGTGCCAGCACCTTAACAGGGGGGTCTGGAAACACCATATATTTT.

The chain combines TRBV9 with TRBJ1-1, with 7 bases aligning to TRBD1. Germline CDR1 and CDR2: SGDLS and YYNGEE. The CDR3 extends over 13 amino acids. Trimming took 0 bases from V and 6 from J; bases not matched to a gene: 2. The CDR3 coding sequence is TGTGCCAGCAGCGTAGATCAGGGGGCTGAAGCTTTCTTT. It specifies CASSVDQGAEAFF.

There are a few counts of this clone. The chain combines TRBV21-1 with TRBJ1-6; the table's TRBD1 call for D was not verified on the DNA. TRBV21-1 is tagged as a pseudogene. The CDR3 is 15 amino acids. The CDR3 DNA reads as TGTGCCAGCAGCAAAATCGGCAGGGTGGATTCACCCCTCCACTTT. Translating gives CASSKIGRVDSPLHF.

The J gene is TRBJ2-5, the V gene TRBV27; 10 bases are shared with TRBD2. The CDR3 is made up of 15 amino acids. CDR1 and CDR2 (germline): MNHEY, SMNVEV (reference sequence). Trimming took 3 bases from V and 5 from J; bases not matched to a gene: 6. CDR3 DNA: TGTGCCAGCAGTTTCCTAGCGGGGGAGAGCGAGACCCAGTACTTC. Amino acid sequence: CASSFLAGESETQYF.

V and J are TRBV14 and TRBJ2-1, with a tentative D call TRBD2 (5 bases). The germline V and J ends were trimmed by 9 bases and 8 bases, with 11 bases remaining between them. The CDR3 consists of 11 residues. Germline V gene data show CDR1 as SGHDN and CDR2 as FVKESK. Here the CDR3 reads CARKLGDEQFF. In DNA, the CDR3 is TGTGCCAGAAAACTCGGGGATGAGCAGTTCTTC.